This T cell receptor beta chain was sequenced in a study of response to subunit inactivated influenza vaccine. On this clonotype: Its antigen is undetermined.

TCRdb re-called the RT-PCR reads through MiXCR, storing one row per CDR3 protein. Of 170,000 or so distinct CDR3 sequences in the sample, around 10% were seen once. This CDR3 contains 17 residues. Germline CDR1 is PRHDT and CDR2 is FYEKMQ (reference sequence). Trimming took 3 bases from V and 2 from J; bases not matched to a gene: 9. Study observations and caveats: New T cells are recruited in small numbers by each seasonal influenza vaccination, according to the authors' suggestion.

The TCR comes from a man aged 45 to 75 who received an inactivated influenza vaccine. This chain uses TRBV13 with TRBJ2-3; TRBD2 agrees at 9 bases. The sequencing used CD8+ T cells sorted from PBMCs, collected less than 30 months after vaccination. CDR3 residues: CASSFSLAGGPTDTQYF. The DNA of the CDR3 is TGTGCCAGCAGCTTTAGTCTGGCGGGAGGGCCCACAGATACGCAGTATTTT.